The 18 T cell receptor beta chains reported below all come from one sample, sequenced in a study of tumor and adjacent non-tumor tissue in lung cancer. This sample's RNA came from whole unsorted tissue. The normal lung tissue was taken more than 3 cm from the tumor edge. A modified ARM-PCR protocol with three rounds of nested PCR amplified TCRbeta. MiXCR, applied by TCRdb to the multiplex PCR reads, yields one record per CDR3 protein. The sample has more than 85,000 distinct CDR3 sequences; over 55% are singletons. The sequencing sample was made of distant non-tumor lung tissue. Receptors originate from a man aged 60 to 69 with non-small cell lung cancer.

Concerning this clonotype itself: A much larger clone lies one base from this, so it may be a read error. This sequence joins TRBV20-1 and TRBJ1-1; perhaps TRBD1 as D (5 bases). V lost 3 bases and J 10 bases, leaving 21 bases between the germline ends. This CDR3 contains 14 residues. Germline V gene data show CDR1 as DFQATT and CDR2 as SNEGSKA (reference sequence). The CDR3 region is CSASHTEGYIGAFF. The DNA of the CDR3 is TGCAGTGCTAGTCACACCGAGGGGTATATTGGAGCTTTCTTT.

About this clonotype: At one boundary the junction diverges from the germline segment, which might be a read error. The rearrangement joins TRBV30 to TRBJ1-1; possibly TRBD1 for D (6 bases). The germline CDR1 and CDR2 sequences are GTSNPN and SVGIG (reference sequence). This CDR3 spans 13 amino acids. As DNA, the CDR3 is TGTGCCTGGAGCCAGGACAGTTACACTGAAGTTTTCTTT. This gives the protein CAWSQDSYTEVFF.

Remarks on this clonotype: The junction does not match germline at one end; this may be a read error. The V and J genes are TRBV12-3 or TRBV12-4 and TRBJ1-2; no clear D gene. This CDR3 has 13 amino acids. The CDR3 nucleotides read TGTGCCAGCACCCTTAGCCTGCGTGGTGGCTACATCTTC. Amino acids: CASTLSLRGGYIF.

This clonotype was counted only a few times. The rearrangement joins TRBV10-3 to TRBJ2-3; TRBD1 might be the D (6 bases). The ends were cut back, 4 bases at V and 2 bases at J, with 7 bases in the middle. The germline gives CDR1 ENHRY, CDR2 SYGVKD. The CDR3 spans 13 residues. The CDR3 here is CAISAGDTDTQYF. Written as DNA, the CDR3 is TGTGCCATCAGTGCAGGGGACACAGATACGCAGTATTTT.

The chain combines TRBV5-5 with TRBJ2-3; the match to TRBD2 covers 8 bases. Germline trimming cut 0 bases from V and 4 bases from J; bases unmatched to any gene: 10. The CDR3 has 17 residues. CDR1 is SGHKS and CDR2 is YYEKEE in the germline V gene (reference sequence). The CDR3 region has the DNA TGTGCCAGCAGCTTGGGAGTGACTAGCGTAGGGGCAGATACGCAGTATTTT. Translation: CASSLGVTSVGADTQYF.

CDR3 coding DNA: TGCCCCAACAGCTTCAATACGGGTTACGAGCAGTACTTC. This translates into CPNSFNTGYEQYF. The chain has TRBV5-1 and TRBJ2-7; no clear D gene. The germline CDR1 and CDR2 sequences are SGHRS and YFSETQ. This CDR3 spans 13 amino acids.

This clonotype has a count of ten or more. The chain recombines TRBV20-1 with TRBJ2-2; no definite D call. Trimming took off 6 bases at V and 5 bases at J, with 10 bases between the two ends. The CDR3 contains 12 residues. Germline V gene data show CDR1 as DFQATT and CDR2 as SNEGSKA (reference sequence). The CDR3 nucleotides are TGCAGTGCCAGGTCCACTACCGGGGAGCTGTTTTTT. This sequence encodes CSARSTTGELFF.

Worth noting for this clonotype: A much larger clone lies one base from this, so it may be a read error. The rearrangement uses TRBV20-1 and TRBJ2-5; a possible D gene is TRBD2 (6 bases). Germline V gene sequence: CDR1 DFQATT, CDR2 SNEGSKA (reference sequence). There are 14 residues in the CDR3. CDR3 bases: TGCAGTGTTAGAGATTGGGGGAGGCAAGAGACCCAGTACTTC. This encodes CSVRDWGRQETQYF.

This clonotype is medium-sized. The chain carries TRBV11-1 and TRBJ2-7; 9 bases align to TRBD1. V dropped 5 bases and J dropped 0; count of bases not matched to a gene: 5. Germline CDR1 reads SGHAT; CDR2 reads FQDESV (reference sequence). The CDR3 sequence is 15 residues long. Here the CDR3 DNA reads TGTGCCAGCAGCCCCGGGACAGGGAGCTCCTACGAGCAGTACTTC. Protein sequence: CASSPGTGSSYEQYF.

This clonotype has at least ten counts. The rearrangement joins TRBV6-2 or TRBV6-3 to TRBJ1-2, with D tentatively TRBD1 (5 bases). The V end was cut by 5 bases, the J end by 2 bases, with 12 bases between. CDR1 and CDR2 from the germline V gene are MNHEY and SVGEGT. This CDR3 has 14 amino acids. The CDR3: CASSASGRNYGYTF. The CDR3 DNA sequence: TGTGCCAGCAGTGCCTCGGGACGGAACTATGGCTACACCTTC.

This clonotype was seen many times. The chain is built from TRBV12-3 or TRBV12-4 and TRBJ1-6; tentatively, D is TRBD1 (5 bases). The CDR3 length is 14 residues. The V end was cut by 5 bases, the J end by 5 bases, with 10 bases between. For the CDR3, the DNA is TGTGCCAGCAGTAAACAGGTTCATAATTCACCCCTCCACTTT. Its protein product is CASSKQVHNSPLHF.

Of note for this clonotype: The conserved closing phenylalanine or tryptophan is absent in this CDR3, likely reflecting a read error. The chain employs TRBV14 and TRBJ1-2; D not certain. Germline V gene lookup returns CDR1 SGHDN and CDR2 FVKESK. V was trimmed by 2 bases and J by 0 bases, leaving 13 bases between them. The CDR3 loop spans 16 amino acids. CDR3: CASSQTLELTNYGYTL. The CDR3 nucleotides are TGTGCCAGCAGCCAAACCCTTGAGCTTACTAACTATGGCTACACCCTT.

In regard to this clonotype: At one end, the junction sequence differs from germline, possibly due to a read error. The V and J genes are TRBV12-3 or TRBV12-4 and TRBJ1-1; D is undetermined. This CDR3 region has 12 residues. CDR3: CACSRRNTEALF. The CDR3 DNA follows: TGTGCCTGCAGTAGGAGGAACACTGAAGCTTTATTC.

For this clonotype: A much larger clone is a single base away; this may be a read error. The chain recombines TRBV30 with TRBJ2-3; D remains unclear. The CDR3 sequence is 12 residues long. CDR1 and CDR2 from the germline V gene are GTSNPN and SVGIG (reference sequence). The CDR3 coding sequence is TGTGCCACGGGTCCGCCAGCAGATGCGCAGTATTTT. Residues: CATGPPADAQYF. Complete variable domain (other parts from reference TRBV30 and TRBJ2-3): SQTIHQWPATLVQPVGSPLSLECTVEGTSNPNLYWYRQAAGRGLQLLFYSVGIGQISSEVPQNLSASRPQDRQFILSSKKLLLSDSGFYLCATGPPADAQYFGPGTRLTVL.

This clonotype has ten or more counts. The rearrangement uses TRBV6-5 and TRBJ2-2, with TRBD2 identical over 8 bases. Germline trimming cut 0 bases from V and 6 bases from J; bases unmatched to any gene: 3. The CDR3 loop spans 15 amino acids. Germline CDR1 reads MNHEY; CDR2 reads SVGAGI. CDR3 sequence: CASSYSGTSSGELFF. The CDR3 nucleotides are TGTGCCAGCAGTTACTCGGGGACTAGTTCCGGGGAGCTGTTTTTT.

V gene TRBV20-1 combines with J gene TRBJ1-3, with 7 positions matching TRBD1. Germline CDR1 DFQATT, CDR2 SNEGSKA (reference sequence). Unmatched junction bases numbered 11, after V lost 4 bases and J lost 2 bases. The CDR3 runs to 16 residues. For the CDR3, the DNA is TGCAGTGCTACCAGACAGGGACGGAACACTGGAAACACCATATATTTT. This codes for CSATRQGRNTGNTIYF.

At least ten counts were recorded for this clonotype. The V call is TRBV28, the J call TRBJ2-2, with D tentatively TRBD1 (6 bases). This CDR3 region has 17 residues. Looked up from germline, CDR1 is MDHEN and CDR2 is SYDVKM. Trimming pared 2 bases from V and 3 bases from J, leaving 16 bases between. In DNA, the CDR3 is TGTGCCAGCAGTTTAGCCGGGGACATGGGGTACACCGGGGAGCTGTTTTTT. Residues: CASSLAGDMGYTGELFF.

Comments on this clonotype: Germline is not matched at one junction end, which may reflect a read error. The J gene is TRBJ2-3, the V gene TRBV29-1; a weak D match, TRBD1 (5 bases). This CDR3 comprises 13 residues. Per germline, CDR1 SQVTM and CDR2 ANQGSEA. The DNA of the CDR3 is TGCAGCGGCGGAAGGGGCGACACAGAAACGCAGTATTTT. This codes for CSGGRGDTETQYF.